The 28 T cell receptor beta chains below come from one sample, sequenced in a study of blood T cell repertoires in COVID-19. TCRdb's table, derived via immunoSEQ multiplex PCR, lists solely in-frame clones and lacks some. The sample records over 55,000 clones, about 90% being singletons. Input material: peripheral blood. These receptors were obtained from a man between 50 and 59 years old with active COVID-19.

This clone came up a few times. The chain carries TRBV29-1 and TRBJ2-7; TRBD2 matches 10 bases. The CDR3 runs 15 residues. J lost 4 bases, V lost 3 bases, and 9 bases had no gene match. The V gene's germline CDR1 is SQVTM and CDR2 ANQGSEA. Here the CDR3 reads CSVDRQREGLYEQYF. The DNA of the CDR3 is TGCAGCGTTGACAGGCAGCGGGAGGGCTTATACGAGCAGTACTTC.

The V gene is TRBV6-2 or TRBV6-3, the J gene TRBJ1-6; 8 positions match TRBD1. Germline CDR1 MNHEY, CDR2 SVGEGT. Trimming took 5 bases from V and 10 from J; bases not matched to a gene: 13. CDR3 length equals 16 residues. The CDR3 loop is CASSPFGQGFGSPLHF. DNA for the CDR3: TGTGCCAGCAGTCCGTTCGGACAGGGTTTCGGGTCACCCCTCCACTTT.

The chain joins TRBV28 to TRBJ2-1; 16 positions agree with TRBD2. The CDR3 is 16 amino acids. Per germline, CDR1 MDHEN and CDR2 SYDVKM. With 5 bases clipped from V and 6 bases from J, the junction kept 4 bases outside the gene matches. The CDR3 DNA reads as TGTGCCAGCAGTCTGGGACTAGCGGGAGGGGGCAATGAGCAGTTCTTC. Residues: CASSLGLAGGGNEQFF.

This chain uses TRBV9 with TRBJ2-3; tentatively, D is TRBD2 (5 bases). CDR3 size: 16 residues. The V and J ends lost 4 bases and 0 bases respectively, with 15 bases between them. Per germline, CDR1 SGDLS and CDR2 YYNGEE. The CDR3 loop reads CASSPLGLSSTDTQYF. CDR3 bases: TGTGCCAGCAGCCCCCTCGGACTGTCTAGCACAGATACGCAGTATTTT.

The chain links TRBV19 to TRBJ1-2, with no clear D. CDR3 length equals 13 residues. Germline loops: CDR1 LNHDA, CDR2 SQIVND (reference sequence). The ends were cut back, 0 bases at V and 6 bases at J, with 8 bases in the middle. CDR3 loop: CASSIDTENGYTF. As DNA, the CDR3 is TGTGCCAGTAGTATAGACACGGAGAATGGCTACACCTTC.

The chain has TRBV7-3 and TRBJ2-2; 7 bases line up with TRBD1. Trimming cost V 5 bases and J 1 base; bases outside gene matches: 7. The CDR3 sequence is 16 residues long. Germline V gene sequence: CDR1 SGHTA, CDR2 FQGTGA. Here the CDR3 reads CASSLKAGGNTGELFF. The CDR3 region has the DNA TGTGCCAGCAGCCTTAAGGCAGGGGGGAACACCGGGGAGCTGTTTTTT.

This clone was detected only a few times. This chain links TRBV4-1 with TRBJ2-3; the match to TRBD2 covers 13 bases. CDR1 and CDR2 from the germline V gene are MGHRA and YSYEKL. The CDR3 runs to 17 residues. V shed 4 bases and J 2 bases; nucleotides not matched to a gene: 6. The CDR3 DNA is TGCGCCAGCAGCCTTAAAGGGACTAGCGGGGACACAGATACGCAGTATTTT. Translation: CASSLKGTSGDTDTQYF.

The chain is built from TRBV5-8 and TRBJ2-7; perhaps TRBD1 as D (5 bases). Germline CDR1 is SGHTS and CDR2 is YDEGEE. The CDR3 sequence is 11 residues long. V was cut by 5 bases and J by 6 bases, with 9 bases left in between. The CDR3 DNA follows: TGTGCCAGCAGGCAGGGCCGCGAGCAGTACTTC. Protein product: CASRQGREQYF.

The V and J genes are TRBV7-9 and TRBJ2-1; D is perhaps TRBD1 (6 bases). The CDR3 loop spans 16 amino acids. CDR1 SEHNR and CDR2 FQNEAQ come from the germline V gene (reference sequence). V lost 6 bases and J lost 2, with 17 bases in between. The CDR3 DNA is TGTGCCAGCAGGCAGGGGTTTCAGGGGACCTACAATGAGCAGTTCTTC. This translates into CASRQGFQGTYNEQFF.

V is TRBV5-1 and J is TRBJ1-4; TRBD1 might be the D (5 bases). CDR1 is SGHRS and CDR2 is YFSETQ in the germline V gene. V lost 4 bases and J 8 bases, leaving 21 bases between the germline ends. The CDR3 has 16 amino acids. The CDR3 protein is CASSLPGPGGREKLFF. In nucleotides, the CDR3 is TGCGCCAGCAGCCTCCCCGGTCCGGGGGGAAGGGAAAAACTGTTTTTT.

The CDR3 DNA reads as TGTGCCAGCAGCTTAGCGAGAACAGATACGCAGTATTTT. Translated: CASSLARTDTQYF. This sequence joins TRBV7-2 and TRBJ2-3, with D unresolved. Germline V CDR1 and CDR2: SGHTA, FQGNSA. Trimming shortened V by 0 bases and J by 3 bases, and 4 bases separated the two germline ends. There are 13 residues in the CDR3.

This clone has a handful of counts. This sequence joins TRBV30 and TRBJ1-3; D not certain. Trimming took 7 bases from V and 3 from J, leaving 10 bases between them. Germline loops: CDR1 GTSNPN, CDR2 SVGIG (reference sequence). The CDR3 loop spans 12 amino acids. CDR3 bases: TGTGCCTTCCCCCCGAGTGGAAACACCATATATTTT. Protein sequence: CAFPPSGNTIYF.

The DNA of the CDR3 is TGTGCCAGCAGCCCGTGGGGAGCTAACTATGGCTACACCTTC. This codes for CASSPWGANYGYTF. V gene TRBV3-1 (or the pseudogene TRBV3-2) combines with J gene TRBJ1-2; no clear D. This CDR3 is built from 14 residues. The germline gives CDR1 LGHDT, CDR2 YNNKEL (reference sequence). V lost 4 bases and J lost 0, with 9 bases in between.

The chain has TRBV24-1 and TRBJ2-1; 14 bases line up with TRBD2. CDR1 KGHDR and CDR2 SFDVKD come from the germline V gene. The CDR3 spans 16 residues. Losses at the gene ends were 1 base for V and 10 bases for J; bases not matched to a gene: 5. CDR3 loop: CATSDFGTSGRGEQFF. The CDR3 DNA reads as TGTGCCACCAGTGATTTTGGGACTAGCGGGAGAGGCGAGCAGTTCTTC.

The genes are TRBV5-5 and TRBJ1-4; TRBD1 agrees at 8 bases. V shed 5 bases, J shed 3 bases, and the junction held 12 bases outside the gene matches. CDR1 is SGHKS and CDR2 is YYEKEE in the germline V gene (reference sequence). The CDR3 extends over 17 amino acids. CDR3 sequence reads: CASSRGQGPTANEKLFF. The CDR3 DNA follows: TGTGCCAGCAGTCGCGGACAGGGCCCCACGGCTAATGAAAAACTGTTTTTT. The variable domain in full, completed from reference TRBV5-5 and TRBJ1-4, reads DAGVTQSPTHLIKTRGQQVTLRCSPISGHKSVSWYQQVLGQGPQFIFQYYEKEERGRGNFPDRFSARQFPNYSSELNVNALLLGDSALYLCASSRGQGPTANEKLFFGSGTQLSVL.

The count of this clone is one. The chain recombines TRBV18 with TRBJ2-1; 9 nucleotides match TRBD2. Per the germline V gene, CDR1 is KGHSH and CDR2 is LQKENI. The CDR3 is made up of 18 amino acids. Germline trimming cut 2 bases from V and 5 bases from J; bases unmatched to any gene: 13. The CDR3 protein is CASSPRRGGARADNEQFF. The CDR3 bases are TGTGCCAGCTCACCAAGGCGCGGGGGGGCCAGGGCGGACAATGAGCAGTTCTTC. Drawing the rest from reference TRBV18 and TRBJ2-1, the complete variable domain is NAGVMQNPRHLVRRRGQEARLRCSPMKGHSHVYWYRQLPEEGLKFMVYLQKENIIDESGMPKERFSAEFPKEGPSILRIQQVVRGDSAAYFCASSPRRGGARADNEQFFGPGTRLTVL.

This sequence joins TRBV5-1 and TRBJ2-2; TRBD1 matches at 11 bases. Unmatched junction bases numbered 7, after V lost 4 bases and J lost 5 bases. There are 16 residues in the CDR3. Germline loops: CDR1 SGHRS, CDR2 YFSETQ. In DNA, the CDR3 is TGCGCCAGCAGCCTCTCCGGGACAGGGGGAACCGGGGAGCTGTTTTTT. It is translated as CASSLSGTGGTGELFF.

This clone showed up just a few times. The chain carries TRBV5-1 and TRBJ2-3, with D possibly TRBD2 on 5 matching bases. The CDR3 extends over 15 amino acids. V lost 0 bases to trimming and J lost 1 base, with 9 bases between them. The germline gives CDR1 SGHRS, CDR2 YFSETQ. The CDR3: CASSLGLGGTDTQYF. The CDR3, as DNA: TGCGCCAGCAGCTTGGGCCTCGGGGGCACAGATACGCAGTATTTT.

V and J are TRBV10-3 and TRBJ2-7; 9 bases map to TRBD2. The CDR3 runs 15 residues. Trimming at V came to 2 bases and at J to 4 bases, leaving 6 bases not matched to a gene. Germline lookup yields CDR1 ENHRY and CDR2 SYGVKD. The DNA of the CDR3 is TGTGCCATCAGTGAGGGGCGGGAGGGAGATTACGAGCAGTACTTC. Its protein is CAISEGREGDYEQYF.

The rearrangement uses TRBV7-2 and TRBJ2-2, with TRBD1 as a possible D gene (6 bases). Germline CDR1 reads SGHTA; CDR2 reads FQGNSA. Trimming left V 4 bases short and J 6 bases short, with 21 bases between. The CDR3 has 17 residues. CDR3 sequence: CASSYRRQAPGPGELFF. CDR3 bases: TGTGCCAGCAGCTATCGTCGACAGGCCCCCGGACCCGGGGAGCTGTTTTTT.

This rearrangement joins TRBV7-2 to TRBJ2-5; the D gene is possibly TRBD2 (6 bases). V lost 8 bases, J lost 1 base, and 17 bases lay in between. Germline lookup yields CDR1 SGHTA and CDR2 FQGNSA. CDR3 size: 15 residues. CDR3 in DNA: TGTGCCAGCTGTGGACTATGGGGGGTCCAAGAGACCCAGTACTTC. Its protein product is CASCGLWGVQETQYF.

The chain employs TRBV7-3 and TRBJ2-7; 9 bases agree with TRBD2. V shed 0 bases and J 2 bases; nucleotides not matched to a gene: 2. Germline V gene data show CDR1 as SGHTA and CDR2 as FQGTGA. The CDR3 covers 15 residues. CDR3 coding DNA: TGTGCCAGCAGCTTAACTAGCGGGAGTGCCTACGAGCAGTACTTC. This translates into CASSLTSGSAYEQYF.

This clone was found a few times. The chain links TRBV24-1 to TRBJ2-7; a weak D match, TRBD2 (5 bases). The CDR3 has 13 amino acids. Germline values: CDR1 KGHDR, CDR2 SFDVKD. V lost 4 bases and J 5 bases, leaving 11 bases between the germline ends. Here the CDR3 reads CATSEGMRDEQYF. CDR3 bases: TGTGCCACCAGTGAAGGCATGAGGGACGAGCAGTACTTC.

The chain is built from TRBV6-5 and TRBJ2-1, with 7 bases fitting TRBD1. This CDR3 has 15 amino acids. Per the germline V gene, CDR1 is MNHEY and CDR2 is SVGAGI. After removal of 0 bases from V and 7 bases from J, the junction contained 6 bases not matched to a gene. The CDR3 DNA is TGTGCCAGCAGTTACTCGAGACAGGGTGGAAATGAGCAGTTCTTC. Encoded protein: CASSYSRQGGNEQFF.

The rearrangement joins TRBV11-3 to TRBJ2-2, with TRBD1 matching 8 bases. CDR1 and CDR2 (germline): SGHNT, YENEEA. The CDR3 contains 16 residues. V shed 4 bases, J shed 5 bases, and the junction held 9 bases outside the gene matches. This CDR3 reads CASSSLVTGGTGELFF. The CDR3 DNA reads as TGTGCCAGCAGCTCGCTTGTTACAGGGGGTACCGGGGAGCTGTTTTTT. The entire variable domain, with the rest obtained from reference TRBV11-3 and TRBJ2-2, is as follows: EAGVVQSPRYKIIEKKQPVAFWCNPISGHNTLYWYLQNLGQGPELLIRYENEEAVDDSQLPKDRFSAERLKGVDSTLKIQPAELGDSAVYLCASSSLVTGGTGELFFGEGSRLTVL.

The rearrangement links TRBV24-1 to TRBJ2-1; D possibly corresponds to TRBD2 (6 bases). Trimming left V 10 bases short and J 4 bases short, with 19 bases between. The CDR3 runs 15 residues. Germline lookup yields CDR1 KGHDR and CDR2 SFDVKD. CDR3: CATESTRDAYNEQFF. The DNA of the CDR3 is TGTGCCACTGAATCGACTAGGGACGCATACAATGAGCAGTTCTTC.

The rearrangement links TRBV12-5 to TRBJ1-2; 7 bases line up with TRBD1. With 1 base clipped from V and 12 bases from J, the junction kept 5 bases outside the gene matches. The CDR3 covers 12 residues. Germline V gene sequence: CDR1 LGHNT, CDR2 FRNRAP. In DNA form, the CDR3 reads TGTGCTAGTGGTTTGGGACCCGGGACAGACACCTTC. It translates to CASGLGPGTDTF. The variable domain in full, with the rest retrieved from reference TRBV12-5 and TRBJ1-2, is DARVTQTPRHKVTEMGQEVTMRCQPILGHNTVFWYRQTMMQGLELLAYFRNRAPLDDSGMPKDRFSAEMPDATLATLKIQPSEPRDSAVYFCASGLGPGTDTFGSGTRLTVV.

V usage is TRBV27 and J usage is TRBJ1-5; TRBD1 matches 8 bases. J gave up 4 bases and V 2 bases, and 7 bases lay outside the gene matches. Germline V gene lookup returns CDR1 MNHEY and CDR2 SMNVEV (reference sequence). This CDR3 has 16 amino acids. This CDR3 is CASSLNPGQGNQPQHF. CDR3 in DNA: TGTGCCAGCAGTTTAAATCCCGGACAGGGAAATCAGCCCCAGCATTTT.